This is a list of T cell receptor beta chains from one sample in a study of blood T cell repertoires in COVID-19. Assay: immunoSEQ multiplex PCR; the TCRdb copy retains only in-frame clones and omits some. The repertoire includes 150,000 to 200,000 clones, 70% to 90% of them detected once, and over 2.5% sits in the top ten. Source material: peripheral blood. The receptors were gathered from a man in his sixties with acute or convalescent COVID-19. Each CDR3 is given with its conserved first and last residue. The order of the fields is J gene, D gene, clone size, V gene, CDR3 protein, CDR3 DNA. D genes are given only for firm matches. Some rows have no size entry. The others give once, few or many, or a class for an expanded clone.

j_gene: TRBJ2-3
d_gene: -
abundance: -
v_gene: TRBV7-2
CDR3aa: CASSLSTDTQYF
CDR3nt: TGTGCCAGCAGCCTTTCCACAGATACGCAGTATTTT

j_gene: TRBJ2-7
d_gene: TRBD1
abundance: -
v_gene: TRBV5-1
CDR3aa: CASSPGTGRYEQYF
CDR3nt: TGCGCCAGCAGCCCTGGGACAGGGCGCTACGAGCAGTACTTC

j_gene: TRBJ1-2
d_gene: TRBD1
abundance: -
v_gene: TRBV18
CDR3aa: CASSPGTGYIYGYTF
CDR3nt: TGTGCCAGCTCACCCGGGACAGGGTATATTTATGGCTACACCTTC

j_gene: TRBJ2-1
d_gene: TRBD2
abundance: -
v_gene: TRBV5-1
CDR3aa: CASSSVSGRKNNEQFF
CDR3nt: TGCGCCAGCAGCTCCGTTTCCGGGAGGAAGAACAATGAGCAGTTCTTC

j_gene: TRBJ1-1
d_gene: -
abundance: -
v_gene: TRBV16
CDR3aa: CASSQGLTEAFF
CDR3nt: TGTGCCAGCAGCCAAGGTCTGACAGAAGCTTTCTTT

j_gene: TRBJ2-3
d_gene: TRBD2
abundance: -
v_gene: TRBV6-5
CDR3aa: CASSYRVSGGGQYF
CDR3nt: TGTGCCAGCAGTTACAGAGTTTCGGGGGGTGGACAGTATTTT

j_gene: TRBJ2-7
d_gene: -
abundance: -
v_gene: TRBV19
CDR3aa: CASTNENFKQYF
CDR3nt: TGTGCCAGTACGAACGAGAACTTCAAGCAGTACTTC

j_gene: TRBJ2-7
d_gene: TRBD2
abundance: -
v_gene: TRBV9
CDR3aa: CASSVVGAGGPYEQYF
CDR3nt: TGTGCCAGCAGCGTAGTAGGTGCGGGAGGGCCCTACGAGCAGTACTTC

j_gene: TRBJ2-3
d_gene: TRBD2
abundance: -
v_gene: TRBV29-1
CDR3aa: CSVEDPPQWREGQRWEDTQYF
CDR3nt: TGCAGCGTTGAAGATCCTCCTCAGTGGCGGGAGGGCCAGAGGTGGGAAGATACGCAGTATTTT

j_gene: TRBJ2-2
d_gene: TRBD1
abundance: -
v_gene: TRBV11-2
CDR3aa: CASSRPGQGVNRELFF
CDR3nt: TGTGCCAGCAGCCGCCCGGGACAGGGAGTGAACAGGGAGCTGTTTTTT

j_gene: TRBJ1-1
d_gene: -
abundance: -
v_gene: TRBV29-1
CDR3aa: CSVAARGVNTEAFF
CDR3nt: TGCAGCGTTGCGGCCCGAGGTGTGAACACTGAAGCTTTCTTT

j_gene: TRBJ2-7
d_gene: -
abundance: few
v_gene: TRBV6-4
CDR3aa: CASSDSDSSEQYF
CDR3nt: TGTGCCAGCAGTGACTCGGATAGCTCCGAGCAGTACTTC

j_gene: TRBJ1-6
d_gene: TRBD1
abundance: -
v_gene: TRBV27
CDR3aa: CASSLTGARSPLHF
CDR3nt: TGTGCCAGCAGTTTAACAGGGGCGAGGTCACCCCTCCACTTT

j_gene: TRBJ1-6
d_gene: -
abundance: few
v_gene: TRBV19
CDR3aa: CASRATGVGSPLHF
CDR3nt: TGTGCCAGTAGAGCTACAGGAGTGGGTTCACCCCTCCACTTT

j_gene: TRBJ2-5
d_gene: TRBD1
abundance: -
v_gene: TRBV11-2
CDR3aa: CASSLDRGGQTQYF
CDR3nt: TGTGCCAGCAGCTTGGACAGGGGCGGACAGACCCAGTACTTC

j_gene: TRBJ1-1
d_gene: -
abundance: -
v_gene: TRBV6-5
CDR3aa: CASSSRQVTEAFF
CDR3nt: TGTGCCAGCAGTAGCCGACAGGTCACTGAAGCTTTCTTT

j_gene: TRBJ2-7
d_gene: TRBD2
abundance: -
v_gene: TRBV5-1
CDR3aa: CASSLASGSSYEQYF
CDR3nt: TGCGCCAGCAGCTTGGCTAGCGGGAGCTCCTACGAGCAGTACTTC

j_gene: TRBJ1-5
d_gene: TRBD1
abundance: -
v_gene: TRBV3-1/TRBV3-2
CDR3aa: CASSQDTGGNQPQHF
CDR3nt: TGTGCCAGCAGCCAAGACACAGGGGGCAATCAGCCCCAGCATTTT

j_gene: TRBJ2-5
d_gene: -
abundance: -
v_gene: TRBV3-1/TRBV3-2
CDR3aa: CASSQEYRDRETQYF
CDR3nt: TGTGCCAGCAGCCAAGAATACAGGGATCGGGAGACCCAGTACTTC

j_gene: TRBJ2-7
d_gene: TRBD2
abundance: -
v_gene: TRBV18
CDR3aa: CASSGPGLAGGPWEQYF
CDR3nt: TGTGCCAGCTCAGGCCCGGGACTAGCGGGAGGGCCCTGGGAGCAGTACTTC

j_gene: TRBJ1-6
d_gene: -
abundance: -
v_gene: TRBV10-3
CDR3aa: CAISGGPHNSPLHF
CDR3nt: TGTGCCATCAGTGGGGGCCCCCATAATTCACCCCTCCACTTT

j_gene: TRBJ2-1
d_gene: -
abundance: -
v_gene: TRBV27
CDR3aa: CASSPSQRVDEQFF
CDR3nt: TGTGCCAGCAGTCCTAGCCAGAGGGTCGATGAGCAGTTCTTC

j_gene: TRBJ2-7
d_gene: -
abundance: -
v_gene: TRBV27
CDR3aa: CASSLAGSYEQYF
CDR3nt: TGTGCCAGCAGTTTAGCGGGATCCTACGAGCAGTACTTC

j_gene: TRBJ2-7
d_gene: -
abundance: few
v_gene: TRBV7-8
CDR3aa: CASRLGSAYEQYF
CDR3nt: TGTGCCAGCAGGTTAGGATCGGCCTACGAGCAGTACTTC

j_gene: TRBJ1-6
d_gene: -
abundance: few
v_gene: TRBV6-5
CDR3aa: CASSSPTYNSPLHF
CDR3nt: TGTGCCAGCAGTTCCCCAACCTATAATTCACCCCTCCACTTT

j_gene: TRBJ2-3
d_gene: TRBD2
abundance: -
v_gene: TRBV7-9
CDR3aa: CASSLLGTSGARDTQYF
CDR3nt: TGTGCCAGCAGCTTATTGGGGACTAGCGGAGCTCGGGATACGCAGTATTTT

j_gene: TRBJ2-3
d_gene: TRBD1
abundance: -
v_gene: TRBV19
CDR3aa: CASGDRLTDTQYF
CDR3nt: TGTGCCAGTGGGGACAGACTCACAGATACGCAGTATTTT

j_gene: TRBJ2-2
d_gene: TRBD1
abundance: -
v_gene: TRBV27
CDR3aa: CASRSGDRPNTGELFF
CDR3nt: TGTGCCAGCAGATCCGGGGACAGACCGAACACCGGGGAGCTGTTTTTT

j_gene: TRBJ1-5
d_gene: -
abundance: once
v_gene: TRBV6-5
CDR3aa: CATQSQYYSNQPQHF
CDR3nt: TGTGCCACCCAAAGCCAATATTATAGCAATCAGCCCCAGCATTTT

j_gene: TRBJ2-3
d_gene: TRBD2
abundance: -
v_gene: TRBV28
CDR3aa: CASNPTRLGGRYLTQYF
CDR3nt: TGTGCCAGCAACCCAACACGACTGGGCGGGAGATATCTTACGCAGTATTTT

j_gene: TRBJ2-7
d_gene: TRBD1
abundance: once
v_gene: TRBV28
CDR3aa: CASTTGQLSYEQYF
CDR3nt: TGTGCCAGCACCACGGGACAGCTCTCCTACGAGCAGTACTTC

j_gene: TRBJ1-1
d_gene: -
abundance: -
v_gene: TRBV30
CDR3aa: CAWSSGAWTEAFF
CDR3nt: TGTGCCTGGAGTTCAGGGGCCTGGACTGAAGCTTTCTTT

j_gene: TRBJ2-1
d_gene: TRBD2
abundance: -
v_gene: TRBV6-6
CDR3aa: CASIQGGSGRSGEQFF
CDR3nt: TGTGCCAGCATCCAAGGGGGTAGCGGGAGGTCTGGTGAGCAGTTCTTC

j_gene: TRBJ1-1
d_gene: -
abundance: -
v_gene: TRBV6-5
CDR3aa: CASNSFTEAFF
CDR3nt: TGTGCCAGCAATTCATTCACTGAAGCTTTCTTT

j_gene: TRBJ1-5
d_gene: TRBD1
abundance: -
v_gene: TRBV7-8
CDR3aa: CASSVYRGEGQPQHF
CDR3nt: TGTGCCAGCAGCGTATACAGGGGCGAAGGTCAGCCCCAGCATTTT

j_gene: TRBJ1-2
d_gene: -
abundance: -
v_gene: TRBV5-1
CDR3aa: CASRGSYGYTF
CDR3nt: TGCGCCAGCAGGGGGAGCTATGGCTACACCTTC

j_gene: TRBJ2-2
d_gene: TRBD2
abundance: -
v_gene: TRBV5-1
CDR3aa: CASRSSGSGTGELFF
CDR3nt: TGCGCCAGCAGGTCGAGCGGGAGTGGCACCGGGGAGCTGTTTTTT

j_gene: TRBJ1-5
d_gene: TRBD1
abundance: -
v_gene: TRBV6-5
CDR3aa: CASSYGQATGPQHF
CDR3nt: TGTGCCAGCAGTTACGGACAGGCAACCGGCCCCCAGCATTTT

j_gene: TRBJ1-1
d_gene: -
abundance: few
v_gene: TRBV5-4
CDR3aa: CASSLSLGRTEAFF
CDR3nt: TGTGCCAGCAGCTTGTCTCTGGGGCGAACTGAAGCTTTCTTT

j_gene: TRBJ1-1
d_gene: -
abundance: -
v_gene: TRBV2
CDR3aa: CASSGAPNTEAFF
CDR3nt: TGTGCCAGCAGTGGGGCCCCGAACACTGAAGCTTTCTTT

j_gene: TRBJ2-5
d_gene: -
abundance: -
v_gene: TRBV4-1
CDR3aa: CASSQLTPQGQKDQETQYF
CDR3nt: TGCGCCAGCAGCCAACTGACACCTCAGGGGCAAAAGGACCAAGAGACCCAGTACTTC

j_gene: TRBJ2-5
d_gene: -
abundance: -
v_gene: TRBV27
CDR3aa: CASSYNQRTGTQYF
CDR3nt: TGTGCCAGCAGTTATAACCAGAGGACTGGGACCCAGTACTTC

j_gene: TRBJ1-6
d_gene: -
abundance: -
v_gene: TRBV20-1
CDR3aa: CSASGWANLHF
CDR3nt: TGCAGTGCTAGTGGGTGGGCAAACCTCCACTTT